This TCR beta chain was captured by sequencing in a study of identical twins' blood T cells. TCRdb used MiXCR to reprocess the 5' RACE reads, holding one entry per CDR3 protein. The sample has roughly 340,000 distinct CDR3 sequences, roughly 30% seen once. This clonotype was recorded a few times. The germline V and J ends were trimmed by 0 bases and 9 bases, with 10 bases remaining between them. Germline CDR1 is SGHRS and CDR2 is YFSETQ. CDR3 length equals 13 residues. This chain uses TRBV5-1 with TRBJ2-1; TRBD2 is a possible D gene (6 bases). This TCR derives from a woman aged 18 to 55 in good health. Sequences were obtained from PBMCs. The CDR3 DNA follows: TGCGCCAGCAGCTTGGGGTTGGGAGGTGAGCAGTTCTTC. Protein: CASSLGLGGEQFF.